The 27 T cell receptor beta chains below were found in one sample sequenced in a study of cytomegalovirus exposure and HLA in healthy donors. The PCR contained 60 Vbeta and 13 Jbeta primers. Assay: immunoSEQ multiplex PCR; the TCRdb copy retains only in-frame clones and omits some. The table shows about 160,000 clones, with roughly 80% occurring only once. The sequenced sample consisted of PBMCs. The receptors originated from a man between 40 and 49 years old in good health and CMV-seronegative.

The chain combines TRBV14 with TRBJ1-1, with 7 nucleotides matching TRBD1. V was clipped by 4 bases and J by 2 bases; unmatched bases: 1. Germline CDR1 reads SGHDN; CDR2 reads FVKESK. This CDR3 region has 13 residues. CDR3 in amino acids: CASSRTGNTEAFF. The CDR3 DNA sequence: TGTGCCAGCAGCCGGACAGGAAACACTGAAGCTTTCTTT. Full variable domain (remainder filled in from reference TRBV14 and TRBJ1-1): EAGVTQFPSHSVIEKGQTVTLRCDPISGHDNLYWYRRVMGKEIKFLLHFVKESKQDESGMPNNRFLAERTGGTYSTLKVQPAELEDSGVYFCASSRTGNTEAFFGQGTRLTVV.

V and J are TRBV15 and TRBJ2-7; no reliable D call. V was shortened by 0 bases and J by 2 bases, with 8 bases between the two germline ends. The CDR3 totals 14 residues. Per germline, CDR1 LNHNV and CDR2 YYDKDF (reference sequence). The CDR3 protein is CATSRENRPYEQYF. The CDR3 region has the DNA TGTGCCACCAGCAGAGAGAACAGACCCTACGAGCAGTACTTC. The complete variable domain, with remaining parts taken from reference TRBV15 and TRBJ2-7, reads DAMVIQNPRYQVTQFGKPVTLSCSQTLNHNVMYWYQQKSSQAPKLLFHYYDKDFNNEADTPDNFQSRRPNTSFCFLDIRSPGLGDTAMYLCATSRENRPYEQYFGPGTRLTVT.

The CDR3 nucleotides are TGTGCCAGCAGCTTCTCGGACACTGAAGCTTTCTTT. This sequence encodes CASSFSDTEAFF. This chain links TRBV5-4 with TRBJ1-1; D not resolved. Germline V gene data show CDR1 as SGHNT and CDR2 as YYREEE (reference sequence). The CDR3 covers 12 residues. V was trimmed by 2 bases and J by 3 bases, leaving 5 bases between them. Full variable domain (rest looked up from reference TRBV5-4 and TRBJ1-1): ETGVTQSPTHLIKTRGQQVTLRCSSQSGHNTVSWYQQALGQGPQFIFQYYREEENGRGNFPPRFSGLQFPNYSSELNVNALELDDSALYLCASSFSDTEAFFGQGTRLTVV.

CDR3 residues: CASSLVGLSSYNSPLHF. The CDR3 DNA reads as TGTGCCAGCAGCTTAGTGGGGCTCAGCTCCTATAATTCACCCCTCCACTTT. The chain recombines TRBV7-8 with TRBJ1-6, with a weak D call TRBD1 (5 bases). In germline, CDR1 is SGHVS, CDR2 FQNEAQ. CDR3 length: 17 amino acids. V shed 1 base and J shed 0 bases, with 10 bases lying between them.

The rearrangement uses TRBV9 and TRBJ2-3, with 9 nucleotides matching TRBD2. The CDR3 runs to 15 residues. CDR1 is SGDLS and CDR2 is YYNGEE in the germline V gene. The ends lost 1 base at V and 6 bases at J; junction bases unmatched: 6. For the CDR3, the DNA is TGTGCCAGCAGCGTAACCGGGACTAGCCCCGATACGCAGTATTTT. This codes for CASSVTGTSPDTQYF.

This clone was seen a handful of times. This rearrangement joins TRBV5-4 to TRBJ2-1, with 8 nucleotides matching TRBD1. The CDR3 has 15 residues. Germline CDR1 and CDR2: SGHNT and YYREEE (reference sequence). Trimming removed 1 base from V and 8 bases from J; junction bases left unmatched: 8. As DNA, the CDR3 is TGTGCCAGCAGCTTGCGGCAGGGGGCGCGGGATGAGCAGTTCTTC. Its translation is CASSLRQGARDEQFF.

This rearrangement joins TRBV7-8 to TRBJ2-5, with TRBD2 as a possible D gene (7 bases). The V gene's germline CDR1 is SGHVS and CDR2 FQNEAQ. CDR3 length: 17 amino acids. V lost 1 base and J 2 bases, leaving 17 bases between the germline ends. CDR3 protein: CASSLVKGGPLQETQYF. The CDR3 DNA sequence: TGTGCCAGCAGCTTAGTGAAGGGGGGGCCCCTTCAAGAGACCCAGTACTTC.

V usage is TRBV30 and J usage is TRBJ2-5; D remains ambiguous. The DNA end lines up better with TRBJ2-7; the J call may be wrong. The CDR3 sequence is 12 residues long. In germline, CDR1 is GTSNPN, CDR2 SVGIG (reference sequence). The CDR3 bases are TGTGCCTGGAGTCTCCAAACAGCCGAGCAGTACTTC. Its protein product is CAWSLQTAEQYF.

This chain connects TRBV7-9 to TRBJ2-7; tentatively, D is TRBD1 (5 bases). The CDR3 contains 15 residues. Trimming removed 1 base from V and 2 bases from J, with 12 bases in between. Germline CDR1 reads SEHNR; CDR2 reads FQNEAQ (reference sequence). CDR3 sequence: CASSLGSGKAYEQYF. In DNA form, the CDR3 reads TGTGCCAGCAGCTTAGGGTCAGGGAAAGCCTACGAGCAGTACTTC. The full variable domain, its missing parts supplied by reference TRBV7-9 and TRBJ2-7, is DTGVSQNPRHKITKRGQNVTFRCDPISEHNRLYWYRQTLGQGPEFLTYFQNEAQLEKSRLLSDRFSAERPKGSFSTLEIQRTEQGDSAMYLCASSLGSGKAYEQYFGPGTRLTVT.

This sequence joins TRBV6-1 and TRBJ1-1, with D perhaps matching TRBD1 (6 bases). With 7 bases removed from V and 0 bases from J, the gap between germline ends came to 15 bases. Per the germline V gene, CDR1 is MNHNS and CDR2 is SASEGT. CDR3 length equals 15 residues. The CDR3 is CASTGGGPMNTEAFF. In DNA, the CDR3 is TGTGCCAGCACCGGGGGGGGCCCTATGAACACTGAAGCTTTCTTT.

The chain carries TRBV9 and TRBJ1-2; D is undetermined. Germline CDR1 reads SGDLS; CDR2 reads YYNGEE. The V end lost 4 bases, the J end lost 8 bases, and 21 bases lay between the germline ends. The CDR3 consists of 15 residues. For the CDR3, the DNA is TGTGCCAGCAGCCCAAGGACTCTATCCTTTGGGGGCTACACCTTC. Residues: CASSPRTLSFGGYTF.

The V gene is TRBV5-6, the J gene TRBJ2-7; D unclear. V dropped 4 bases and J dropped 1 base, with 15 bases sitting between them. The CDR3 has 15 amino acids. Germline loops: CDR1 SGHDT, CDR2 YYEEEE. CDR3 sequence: CASSLPRSGSYEQYF. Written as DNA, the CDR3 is TGTGCCAGCAGCCTTCCCCGGTCTGGTTCCTACGAGCAGTACTTC.

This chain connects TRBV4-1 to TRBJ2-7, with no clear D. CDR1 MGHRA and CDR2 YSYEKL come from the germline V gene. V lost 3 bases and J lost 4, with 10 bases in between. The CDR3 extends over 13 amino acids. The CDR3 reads CASSQGLAYEQYF. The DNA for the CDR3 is TGCGCCAGCAGCCAGGGCCTGGCTTACGAGCAGTACTTC.

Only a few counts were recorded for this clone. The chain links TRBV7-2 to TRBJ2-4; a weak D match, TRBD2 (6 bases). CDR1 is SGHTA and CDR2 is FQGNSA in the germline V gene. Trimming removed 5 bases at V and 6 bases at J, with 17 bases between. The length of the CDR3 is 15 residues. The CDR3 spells CASSNLADSGNIQYF. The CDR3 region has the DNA TGTGCCAGCAGCAATTTAGCGGACTCGGGAAACATTCAGTACTTC.

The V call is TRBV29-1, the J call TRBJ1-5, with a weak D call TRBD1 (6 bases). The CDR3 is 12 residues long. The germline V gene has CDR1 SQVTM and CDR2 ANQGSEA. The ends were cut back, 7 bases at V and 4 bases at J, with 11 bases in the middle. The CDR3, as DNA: TGCAGCGCCGGGGACATTAATCAGCCCCAGCATTTT. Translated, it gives CSAGDINQPQHF.

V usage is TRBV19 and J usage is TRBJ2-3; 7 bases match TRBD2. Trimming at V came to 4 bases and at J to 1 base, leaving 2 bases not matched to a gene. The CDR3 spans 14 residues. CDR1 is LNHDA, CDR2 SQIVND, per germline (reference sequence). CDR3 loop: CASSKGGGTDTQYF. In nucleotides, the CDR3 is TGTGCCAGTAGTAAGGGAGGGGGCACAGATACGCAGTATTTT.

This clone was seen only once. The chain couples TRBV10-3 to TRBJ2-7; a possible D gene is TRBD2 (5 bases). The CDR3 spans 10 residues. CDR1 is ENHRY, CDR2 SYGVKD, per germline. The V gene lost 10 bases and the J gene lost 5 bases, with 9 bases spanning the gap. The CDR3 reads CATSGDEQYF. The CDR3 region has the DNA TGTGCCACCAGCGGTGACGAGCAGTACTTC.

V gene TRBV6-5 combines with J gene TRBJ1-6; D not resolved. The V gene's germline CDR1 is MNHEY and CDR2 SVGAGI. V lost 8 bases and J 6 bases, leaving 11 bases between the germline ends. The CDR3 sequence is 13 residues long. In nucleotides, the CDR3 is TGTGCCAGCGGGCCGTACGGTAATTCACCCCTCCACTTT. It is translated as CASGPYGNSPLHF.

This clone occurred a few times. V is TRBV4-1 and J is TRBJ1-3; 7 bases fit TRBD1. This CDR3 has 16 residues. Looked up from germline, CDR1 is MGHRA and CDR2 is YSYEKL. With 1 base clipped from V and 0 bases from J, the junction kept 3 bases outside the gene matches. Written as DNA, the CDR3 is TGCGCCAGCAGCCAAGTAGGGACAGTCTCTGGAAACACCATATATTTT. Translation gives CASSQVGTVSGNTIYF.

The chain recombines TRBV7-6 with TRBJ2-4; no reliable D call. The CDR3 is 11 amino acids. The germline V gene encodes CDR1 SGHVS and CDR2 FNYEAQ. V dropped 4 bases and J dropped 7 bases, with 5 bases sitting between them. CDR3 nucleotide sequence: TGTGCCAGCAGCTCCGGGAACATTCAGTACTTC. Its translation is CASSSGNIQYF.

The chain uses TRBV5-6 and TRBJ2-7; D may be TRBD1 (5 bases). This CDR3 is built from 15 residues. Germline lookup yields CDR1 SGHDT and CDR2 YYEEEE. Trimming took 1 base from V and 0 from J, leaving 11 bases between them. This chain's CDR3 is CASSLRGLASYEQYF. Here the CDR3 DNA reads TGTGCCAGCAGCTTGAGGGGCCTCGCCTCCTACGAGCAGTACTTC.

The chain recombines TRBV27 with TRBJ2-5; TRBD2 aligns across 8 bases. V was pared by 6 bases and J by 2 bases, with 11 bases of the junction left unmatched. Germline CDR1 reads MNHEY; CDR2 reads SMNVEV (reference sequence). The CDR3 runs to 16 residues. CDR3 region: CASSPGTSGLQETQYF. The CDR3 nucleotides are TGTGCCAGCAGCCCTGGGACTAGTGGGTTACAAGAGACCCAGTACTTC.

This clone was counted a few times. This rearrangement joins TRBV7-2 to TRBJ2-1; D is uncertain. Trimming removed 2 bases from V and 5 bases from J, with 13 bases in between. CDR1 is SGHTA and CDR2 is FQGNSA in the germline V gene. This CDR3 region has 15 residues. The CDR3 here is CASSLRPLENNEQFF. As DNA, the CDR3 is TGTGCCAGCAGCTTAAGGCCTCTAGAAAACAATGAGCAGTTCTTC.

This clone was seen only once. The CDR3: CASSDRQGFTGELFF. DNA of the CDR3: TGTGCCAGCAGCGACCGACAGGGATTCACCGGGGAGCTGTTTTTT. The V gene is TRBV5-5, the J gene TRBJ2-2; the match to TRBD1 covers 7 bases. The germline V gene has CDR1 SGHKS and CDR2 YYEKEE (reference sequence). V gave up 4 bases and J gave up 4 bases; unmatched junction bases: 7. The CDR3 contains 15 residues.

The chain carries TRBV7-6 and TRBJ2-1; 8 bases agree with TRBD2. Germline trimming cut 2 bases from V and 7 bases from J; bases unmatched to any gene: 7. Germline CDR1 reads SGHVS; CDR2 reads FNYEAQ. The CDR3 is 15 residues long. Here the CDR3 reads CASSLILAANNEQFF. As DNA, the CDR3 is TGTGCCAGCAGCTTAATACTAGCGGCCAATAATGAGCAGTTCTTC.

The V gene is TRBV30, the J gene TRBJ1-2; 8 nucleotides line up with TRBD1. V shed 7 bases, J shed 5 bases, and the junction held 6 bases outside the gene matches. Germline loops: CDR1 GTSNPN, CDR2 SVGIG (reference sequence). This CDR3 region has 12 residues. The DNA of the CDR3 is TGTGCCTTGGACAGGGAGAGGTATGGCTACACCTTC. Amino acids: CALDRERYGYTF.

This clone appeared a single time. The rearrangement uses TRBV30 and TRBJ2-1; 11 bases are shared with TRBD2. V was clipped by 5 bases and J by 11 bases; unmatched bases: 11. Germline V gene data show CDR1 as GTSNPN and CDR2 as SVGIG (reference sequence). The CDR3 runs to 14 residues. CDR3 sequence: CAWGPEIAGGQQFF. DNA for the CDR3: TGTGCCTGGGGGCCTGAAATAGCGGGGGGGCAGCAGTTCTTC. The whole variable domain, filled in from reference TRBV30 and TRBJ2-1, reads SQTIHQWPATLVQPVGSPLSLECTVEGTSNPNLYWYRQAAGRGLQLLFYSVGIGQISSEVPQNLSASRPQDRQFILSSKKLLLSDSGFYLCAWGPEIAGGQQFFGPGTRLTVL.